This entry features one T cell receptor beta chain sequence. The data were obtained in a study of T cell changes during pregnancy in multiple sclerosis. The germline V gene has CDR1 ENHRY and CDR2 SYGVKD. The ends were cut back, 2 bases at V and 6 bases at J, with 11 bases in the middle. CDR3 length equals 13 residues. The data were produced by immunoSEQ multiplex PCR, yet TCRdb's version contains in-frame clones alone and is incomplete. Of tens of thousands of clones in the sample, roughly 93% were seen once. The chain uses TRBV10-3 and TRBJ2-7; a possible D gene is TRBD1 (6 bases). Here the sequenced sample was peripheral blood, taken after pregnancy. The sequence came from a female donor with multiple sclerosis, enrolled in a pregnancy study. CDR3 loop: CAISEAQGSEQYF. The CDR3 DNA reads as TGTGCCATCAGTGAGGCACAGGGCTCCGAGCAGTACTTC.